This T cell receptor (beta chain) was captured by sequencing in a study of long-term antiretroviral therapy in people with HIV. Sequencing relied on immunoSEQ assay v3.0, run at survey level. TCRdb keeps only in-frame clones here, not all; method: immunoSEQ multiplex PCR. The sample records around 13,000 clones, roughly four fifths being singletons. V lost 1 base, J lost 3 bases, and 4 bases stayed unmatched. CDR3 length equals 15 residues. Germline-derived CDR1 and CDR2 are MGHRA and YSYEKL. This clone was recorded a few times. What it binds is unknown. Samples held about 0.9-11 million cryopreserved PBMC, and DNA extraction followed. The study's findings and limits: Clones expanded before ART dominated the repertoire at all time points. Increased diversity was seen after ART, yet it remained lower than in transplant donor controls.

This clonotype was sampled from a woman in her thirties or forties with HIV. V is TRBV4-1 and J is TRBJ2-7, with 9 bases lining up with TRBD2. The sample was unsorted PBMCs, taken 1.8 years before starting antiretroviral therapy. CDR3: CASSQGGLADYEQYF. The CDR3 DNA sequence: TGCGCCAGCAGCCAAGGGGGACTAGCAGACTACGAGCAGTACTTC.